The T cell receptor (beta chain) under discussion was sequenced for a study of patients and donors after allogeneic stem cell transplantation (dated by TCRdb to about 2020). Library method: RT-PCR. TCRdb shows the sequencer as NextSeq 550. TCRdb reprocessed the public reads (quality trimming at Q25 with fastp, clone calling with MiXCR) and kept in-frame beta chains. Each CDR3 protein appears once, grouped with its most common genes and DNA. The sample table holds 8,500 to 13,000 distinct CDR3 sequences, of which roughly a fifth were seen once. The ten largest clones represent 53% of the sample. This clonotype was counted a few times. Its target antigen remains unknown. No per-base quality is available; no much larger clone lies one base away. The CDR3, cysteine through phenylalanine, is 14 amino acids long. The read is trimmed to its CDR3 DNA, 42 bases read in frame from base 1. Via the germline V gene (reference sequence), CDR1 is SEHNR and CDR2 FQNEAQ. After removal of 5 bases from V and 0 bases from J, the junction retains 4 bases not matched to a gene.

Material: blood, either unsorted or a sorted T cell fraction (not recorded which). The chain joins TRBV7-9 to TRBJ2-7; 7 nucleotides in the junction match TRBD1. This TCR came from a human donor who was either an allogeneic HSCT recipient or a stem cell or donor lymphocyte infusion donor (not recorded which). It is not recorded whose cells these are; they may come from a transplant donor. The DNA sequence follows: TGTGCCAGCAGCCCCCGACAGGGCTCCTACGAGCAGTACTTC. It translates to CASSPRQGSYEQYF.